One and the same sample provided the 26 T cell receptor beta chains below, sequenced in a study of blood T cell repertoires in COVID-19 (dated by TCRdb to about 2020). Library construction relied on the immunoSEQ multiplex PCR assay. TCRdb's version of the immuneACCESS table is confined to in-frame rearrangements and falls short of the full clone set. An unresolved V gene accounts for under half of the shortfall where checked; the remainder is of unknown origin. The table for this sample lists roughly 160,000 clones; roughly 86% of them were counted only once. The ten largest clones take up around 6.6% of the sample. Sequenced: peripheral blood. The receptors shown here come from a man aged 50 or older with active or convalescent COVID-19.

The V call is TRBV28, the J call TRBJ2-7; TRBD1 might be the D (5 bases). CDR3 length equals 15 residues. From germline, CDR1 is MDHEN and CDR2 SYDVKM. The ends were cut back, 6 bases at V and 0 bases at J, with 15 bases in the middle. In DNA, the CDR3 is TGTGCCAGCAGCGCTCCCTCAGGGATCTCCTACGAGCAGTACTTC. Amino acids: CASSAPSGISYEQYF.

The chain combines TRBV7-9 with TRBJ1-6, with D tentatively TRBD1 (5 bases). The germline V and J ends were trimmed by 3 bases and 5 bases, with 11 bases remaining between them. This CDR3 is 15 amino acids long. CDR1 and CDR2 from the germline V gene are SEHNR and FQNEAQ (reference sequence). The CDR3 sequence is CASSFGAADNSPLHF. DNA of the CDR3: TGTGCCAGCAGCTTTGGGGCAGCCGATAATTCACCCCTCCACTTT.

V is TRBV7-9 and J is TRBJ1-2; TRBD1 is a possible D gene (5 bases). V was trimmed by 1 base and J by 0 bases, leaving 12 bases between them. This CDR3 region has 16 residues. The germline V gene has CDR1 SEHNR and CDR2 FQNEAQ (reference sequence). CDR3 in DNA: TGTGCCAGCAGCTTAGAGGGACGGAGGGCTAACTATGGCTACACCTTC. This encodes CASSLEGRRANYGYTF.

The rearrangement joins TRBV4-1 to TRBJ1-4; TRBD1 matches at 12 bases. From germline, CDR1 is MGHRA and CDR2 YSYEKL. The CDR3 extends over 19 amino acids. With 0 bases clipped from V and 6 bases from J, the junction kept 11 bases outside the gene matches. CDR3 coding DNA: TGCGCCAGCAGCCAAGATGTGCCGGGACAGGGGGCCATTTATGAAAAACTGTTTTTT. Translating gives CASSQDVPGQGAIYEKLFF.

The CDR3 protein is CSVSSGRGLNQPQHF. The CDR3 nucleotides read TGCAGCGTCTCCTCGGGGAGGGGGTTGAATCAGCCCCAGCATTTT. V is TRBV29-1 and J is TRBJ1-5, with D perhaps TRBD1 (6 bases). Trimming stripped 6 bases from V and 4 bases from J, with 19 bases between. Germline values: CDR1 SQVTM, CDR2 ANQGSEA. CDR3 length: 15 residues.

About this clone itself: Other DNA sequences within the sample encode an identical CDR3. The J gene is TRBJ2-3, the V gene TRBV7-9; D remains ambiguous. Germline CDR1 and CDR2: SEHNR and FQNEAQ (reference sequence). CDR3 length equals 14 residues. Trimming shortened V by 5 bases and J by 0 bases, and 9 bases separated the two germline ends. CDR3 coding DNA: TGTGCCAGCAGCCTCCGTCTAAGCACAGATACGCAGTATTTT. It translates to CASSLRLSTDTQYF.

The chain links TRBV6-1 to TRBJ1-1; tentatively, D is TRBD1 (6 bases). With 3 bases removed from V and 3 bases from J, the gap between germline ends came to 11 bases. This CDR3 has 14 residues. Germline V lookup: CDR1 MNHNS, CDR2 SASEGT. The CDR3 here is CASSDRGGDTEAFF. DNA for the CDR3: TGTGCCAGCAGTGATCGAGGGGGTGACACTGAAGCTTTCTTT.

The chain couples TRBV9 to TRBJ1-3; D is undetermined. CDR1 and CDR2 (germline): SGDLS, YYNGEE. The CDR3 contains 15 residues. V lost 4 bases and J lost 0, with 11 bases in between. CDR3 coding DNA: TGTGCCAGCAGCCCGCTAGGGAGCTCTGGAAACACCATATATTTT. Encoded protein: CASSPLGSSGNTIYF.

The CDR3 region is CATNGQGLSNQPQHF. CDR3 sequence (DNA): TGTGCCACCAATGGGCAGGGCTTAAGCAATCAGCCCCAGCATTTT. The chain is built from TRBV2 and TRBJ1-5; D possibly corresponds to TRBD1 (5 bases). V was trimmed by 10 bases and J by 1 base, leaving 17 bases between them. This CDR3 has 15 residues. The germline V gene has CDR1 SNHLY and CDR2 FYNNEI.

This clone was seen once. The V and J genes are TRBV15 and TRBJ2-5; 7 nucleotides agree with TRBD1. V dropped 1 base and J dropped 4; count of bases not matched to a gene: 0. The germline CDR1 and CDR2 sequences are LNHNV and YYDKDF (reference sequence). The CDR3 totals 13 residues. The CDR3 spells CATSRGQGETQYF. In DNA form, the CDR3 reads TGTGCCACCAGCAGAGGACAGGGAGAGACCCAGTACTTC.

V gene TRBV2 combines with J gene TRBJ2-4, with a weak D call TRBD2 (7 bases). The V gene lost 5 bases and the J gene lost 3 bases, with 20 bases spanning the gap. The CDR3 has 17 amino acids. The germline CDR1 and CDR2 sequences are SNHLY and FYNNEI. The CDR3 DNA sequence: TGTGCCAGCAGTTCCCGGACAGCGGGGATAGGCAAAAACATTCAGTACTTC. It translates to CASSSRTAGIGKNIQYF.

This chain uses TRBV4-3 with TRBJ2-2; 9 positions agree with TRBD2. CDR1 and CDR2 (germline): LGHNA, YSLEER. Germline trimming cut 2 bases from V and 9 bases from J; bases unmatched to any gene: 10. The CDR3 extends over 16 amino acids. CDR3 region: CASSQSQRGVGRELFF. The DNA of the CDR3 is TGCGCCAGCAGCCAAAGCCAGCGGGGGGTTGGTAGGGAGCTGTTTTTT.

The chain recombines TRBV3-1 (or the pseudogene TRBV3-2) with TRBJ1-2, with 9 bases that match TRBD1. Trimming at V came to 0 bases and at J to 4 bases, leaving 12 bases not matched to a gene. The CDR3 loop spans 18 amino acids. Germline V CDR1 and CDR2: LGHDT, YNNKEL (reference sequence). For the CDR3, the DNA is TGTGCCAGCAGCCAAGAGGGGTACGACAGGGGGATGAGCTATGGCTACACCTTC. It yields the protein CASSQEGYDRGMSYGYTF.

The chain has TRBV6-1 and TRBJ1-3; D uncertain. This CDR3 is 15 amino acids long. The V end lost 1 base, the J end lost 2 bases, and 9 bases lay between the germline ends. In germline, CDR1 is MNHNS, CDR2 SASEGT. The CDR3 region is CASSEVDITGNTIYF. Here the CDR3 DNA reads TGTGCCAGCAGTGAAGTTGACATAACTGGAAACACCATATATTTT.

V usage is TRBV20-1 and J usage is TRBJ2-1, with D maybe TRBD2 (5 bases). Germline lookup yields CDR1 DFQATT and CDR2 SNEGSKA (reference sequence). The length of the CDR3 is 12 residues. With 3 bases removed from V and 6 bases from J, the gap between germline ends came to 9 bases. The CDR3 DNA is TGCAGTGCTAGTACTGGACTCAATGAGCAGTTCTTC. Translation: CSASTGLNEQFF.

This clone was detected only once. V is TRBV20-1 and J is TRBJ2-7, with D possibly matching TRBD1 (5 bases). Trimming took 3 bases from V and 0 from J, leaving 18 bases between them. The CDR3 sequence is 16 residues long. The germline V gene has CDR1 DFQATT and CDR2 SNEGSKA (reference sequence). CDR3 in amino acids: CSASGNRGSSSYEQYF. The CDR3 coding sequence is TGCAGTGCTAGTGGGAATAGGGGTTCGAGCTCCTACGAGCAGTACTTC.

The V and J genes are TRBV6-5 and TRBJ1-1, with 10 bases aligning to TRBD1. The V gene's germline CDR1 is MNHEY and CDR2 SVGAGI. The V gene end was trimmed by 7 bases and the J gene end by 4 bases; junction bases not matched to a gene: 9. The CDR3 covers 15 residues. The CDR3 DNA is TGTGCCAGCAACCATCGACAGGGGGCGCGCACTGAAGCTTTCTTT. The encoded protein is CASNHRQGARTEAFF.

This chain uses TRBV24-1 with TRBJ2-1; 7 bases match TRBD1. The CDR3 runs to 14 residues. CDR1 is KGHDR, CDR2 SFDVKD, per germline. After removal of 5 bases from V and 7 bases from J, the junction contained 7 bases not matched to a gene. The CDR3 loop is CATSAAGRGNEQFF. The CDR3 nucleotides read TGTGCCACCAGTGCCGCGGGCAGGGGGAATGAGCAGTTCTTC.

The rearrangement uses TRBV5-1 and TRBJ1-1; 11 nucleotides agree with TRBD1. This CDR3 has 15 amino acids. With V trimmed by 3 bases and J by 6 bases, 7 bases remained unmatched. Germline lookup yields CDR1 SGHRS and CDR2 YFSETQ. CDR3 coding DNA: TGCGCCAGCAGCTGGGGACAGGGGGTAATCGCTGAAGCTTTCTTT. Translation gives CASSWGQGVIAEAFF.

The chain uses TRBV7-9 and TRBJ2-7; a weak D match, TRBD1 (6 bases). The CDR3 spans 16 residues. CDR1 SEHNR and CDR2 FQNEAQ come from the germline V gene (reference sequence). Trimming stripped 5 bases from V and 0 bases from J, with 17 bases between. CDR3 nucleotide sequence: TGTGCCAGCAGCAAGATAGGGTTGGGGGCCTCCTACGAGCAGTACTTC. Encoded protein: CASSKIGLGASYEQYF. Full variable domain (remainder filled in from reference TRBV7-9 and TRBJ2-7): DTGVSQNPRHKITKRGQNVTFRCDPISEHNRLYWYRQTLGQGPEFLTYFQNEAQLEKSRLLSDRFSAERPKGSFSTLEIQRTEQGDSAMYLCASSKIGLGASYEQYFGPGTRLTVT.

This sequence joins TRBV24-1 and TRBJ1-2, with 8 nucleotides matching TRBD1. There are 13 residues in the CDR3. J lost 7 bases, V lost 8 bases, and 8 bases had no gene match. The germline V gene encodes CDR1 KGHDR and CDR2 SFDVKD. The DNA for the CDR3 is TGTGCCACCAAAGGACAGGGAGGAGGTGGCTACACCTTC. Its translation: CATKGQGGGGYTF.

The genes are TRBV21-1 and TRBJ2-2; the table's D call, TRBD2, has no DNA check behind it. TRBV21-1 is assigned pseudogene status. The length of the CDR3 is 16 residues. The CDR3 DNA is TGTGCCAGCATCGCTAGCGAAGACGTGAGTACCGGGGAGCTGTTTTTT. This codes for CASIASEDVSTGELFF.

This chain joins TRBV19 and TRBJ2-1; a weak D match, TRBD2 (6 bases). This CDR3 has 13 amino acids. The V gene lost 6 bases and the J gene lost 4 bases, with 10 bases spanning the gap. From germline, CDR1 is LNHDA and CDR2 SQIVND (reference sequence). The CDR3 sequence is CASSGRNYNEQFF. For the CDR3, the DNA is TGTGCCAGTAGCGGGAGAAATTACAATGAGCAGTTCTTC. Full variable domain (rest looked up from reference TRBV19 and TRBJ2-1): DGGITQSPKYLFRKEGQNVTLSCEQNLNHDAMYWYRQDPGQGLRLIYYSQIVNDFQKGDIAEGYSVSREKKESFPLTVTSAQKNPTAFYLCASSGRNYNEQFFGPGTRLTVL.

The rearrangement uses TRBV11-3 and TRBJ2-7; D might be TRBD1 (8 bases). CDR1 and CDR2 from the germline V gene are SGHNT and YENEEA. This CDR3 region has 13 residues. The V and J ends lost 5 bases and 5 bases respectively, with 13 bases between them. CDR3 nucleotide sequence: TGTGCCAGCAGCCCACAGGGGGGGGACGAGCAGTACTTC. Amino acid sequence: CASSPQGGDEQYF.

There are a few counts of this clone. The chain employs TRBV27 and TRBJ1-2; a possible D gene is TRBD1 (5 bases). Germline V gene data show CDR1 as MNHEY and CDR2 as SMNVEV (reference sequence). The CDR3 spans 13 residues. Trimming shortened V by 0 bases and J by 6 bases, and 8 bases separated the two germline ends. CDR3 DNA sequence: TGTGCCAGCAGTTTATCCGGGGGGGATGGCTACACCTTC. Protein sequence: CASSLSGGDGYTF.

V is TRBV19 and J is TRBJ1-1; 10 bases match TRBD1. The V gene end was trimmed by 4 bases and the J gene end by 1 base; junction bases not matched to a gene: 0. This CDR3 contains 14 residues. Germline V gives CDR1 LNHDA, CDR2 SQIVND (reference sequence). The CDR3 spells CASSRTGGNTEAFF. The CDR3 region has the DNA TGTGCCAGTAGTAGGACAGGGGGGAACACTGAAGCTTTCTTT. Full variable domain (rest looked up from reference TRBV19 and TRBJ1-1): DGGITQSPKYLFRKEGQNVTLSCEQNLNHDAMYWYRQDPGQGLRLIYYSQIVNDFQKGDIAEGYSVSREKKESFPLTVTSAQKNPTAFYLCASSRTGGNTEAFFGQGTRLTVV.